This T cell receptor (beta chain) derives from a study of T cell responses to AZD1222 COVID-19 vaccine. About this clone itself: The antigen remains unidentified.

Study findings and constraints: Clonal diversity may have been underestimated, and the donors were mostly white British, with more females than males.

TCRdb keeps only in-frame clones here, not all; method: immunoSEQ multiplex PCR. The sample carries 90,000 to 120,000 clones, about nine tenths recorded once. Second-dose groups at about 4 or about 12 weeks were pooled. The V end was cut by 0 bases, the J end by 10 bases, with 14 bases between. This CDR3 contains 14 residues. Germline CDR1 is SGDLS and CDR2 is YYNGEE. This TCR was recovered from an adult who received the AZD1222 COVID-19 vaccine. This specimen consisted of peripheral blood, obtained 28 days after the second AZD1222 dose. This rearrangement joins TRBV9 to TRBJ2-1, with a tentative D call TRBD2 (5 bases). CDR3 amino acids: CASSVAGGLPEQFF. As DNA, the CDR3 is TGTGCCAGCAGCGTAGCTGGCGGACTTCCGGAGCAGTTCTTC.